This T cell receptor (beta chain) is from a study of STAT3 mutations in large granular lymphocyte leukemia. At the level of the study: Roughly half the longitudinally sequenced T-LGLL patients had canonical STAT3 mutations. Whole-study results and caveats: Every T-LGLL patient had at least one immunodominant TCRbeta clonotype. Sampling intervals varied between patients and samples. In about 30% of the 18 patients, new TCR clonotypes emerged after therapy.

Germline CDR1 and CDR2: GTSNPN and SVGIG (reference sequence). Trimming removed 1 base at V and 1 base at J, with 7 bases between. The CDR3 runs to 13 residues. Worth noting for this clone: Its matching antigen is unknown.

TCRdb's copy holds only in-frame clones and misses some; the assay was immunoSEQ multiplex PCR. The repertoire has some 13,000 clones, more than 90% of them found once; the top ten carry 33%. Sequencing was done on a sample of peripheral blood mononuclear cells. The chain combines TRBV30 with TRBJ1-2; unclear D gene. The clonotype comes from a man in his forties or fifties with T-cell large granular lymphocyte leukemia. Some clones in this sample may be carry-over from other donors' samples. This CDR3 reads CAWSDSFNYGYTF. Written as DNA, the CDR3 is TGTGCCTGGAGTGACAGCTTTAACTATGGCTACACCTTC. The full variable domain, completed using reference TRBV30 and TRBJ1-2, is SQTIHQWPATLVQPVGSPLSLECTVEGTSNPNLYWYRQAAGRGLQLLFYSVGIGQISSEVPQNLSASRPQDRQFILSSKKLLLSDSGFYLCAWSDSFNYGYTFGSGTRLTVV.